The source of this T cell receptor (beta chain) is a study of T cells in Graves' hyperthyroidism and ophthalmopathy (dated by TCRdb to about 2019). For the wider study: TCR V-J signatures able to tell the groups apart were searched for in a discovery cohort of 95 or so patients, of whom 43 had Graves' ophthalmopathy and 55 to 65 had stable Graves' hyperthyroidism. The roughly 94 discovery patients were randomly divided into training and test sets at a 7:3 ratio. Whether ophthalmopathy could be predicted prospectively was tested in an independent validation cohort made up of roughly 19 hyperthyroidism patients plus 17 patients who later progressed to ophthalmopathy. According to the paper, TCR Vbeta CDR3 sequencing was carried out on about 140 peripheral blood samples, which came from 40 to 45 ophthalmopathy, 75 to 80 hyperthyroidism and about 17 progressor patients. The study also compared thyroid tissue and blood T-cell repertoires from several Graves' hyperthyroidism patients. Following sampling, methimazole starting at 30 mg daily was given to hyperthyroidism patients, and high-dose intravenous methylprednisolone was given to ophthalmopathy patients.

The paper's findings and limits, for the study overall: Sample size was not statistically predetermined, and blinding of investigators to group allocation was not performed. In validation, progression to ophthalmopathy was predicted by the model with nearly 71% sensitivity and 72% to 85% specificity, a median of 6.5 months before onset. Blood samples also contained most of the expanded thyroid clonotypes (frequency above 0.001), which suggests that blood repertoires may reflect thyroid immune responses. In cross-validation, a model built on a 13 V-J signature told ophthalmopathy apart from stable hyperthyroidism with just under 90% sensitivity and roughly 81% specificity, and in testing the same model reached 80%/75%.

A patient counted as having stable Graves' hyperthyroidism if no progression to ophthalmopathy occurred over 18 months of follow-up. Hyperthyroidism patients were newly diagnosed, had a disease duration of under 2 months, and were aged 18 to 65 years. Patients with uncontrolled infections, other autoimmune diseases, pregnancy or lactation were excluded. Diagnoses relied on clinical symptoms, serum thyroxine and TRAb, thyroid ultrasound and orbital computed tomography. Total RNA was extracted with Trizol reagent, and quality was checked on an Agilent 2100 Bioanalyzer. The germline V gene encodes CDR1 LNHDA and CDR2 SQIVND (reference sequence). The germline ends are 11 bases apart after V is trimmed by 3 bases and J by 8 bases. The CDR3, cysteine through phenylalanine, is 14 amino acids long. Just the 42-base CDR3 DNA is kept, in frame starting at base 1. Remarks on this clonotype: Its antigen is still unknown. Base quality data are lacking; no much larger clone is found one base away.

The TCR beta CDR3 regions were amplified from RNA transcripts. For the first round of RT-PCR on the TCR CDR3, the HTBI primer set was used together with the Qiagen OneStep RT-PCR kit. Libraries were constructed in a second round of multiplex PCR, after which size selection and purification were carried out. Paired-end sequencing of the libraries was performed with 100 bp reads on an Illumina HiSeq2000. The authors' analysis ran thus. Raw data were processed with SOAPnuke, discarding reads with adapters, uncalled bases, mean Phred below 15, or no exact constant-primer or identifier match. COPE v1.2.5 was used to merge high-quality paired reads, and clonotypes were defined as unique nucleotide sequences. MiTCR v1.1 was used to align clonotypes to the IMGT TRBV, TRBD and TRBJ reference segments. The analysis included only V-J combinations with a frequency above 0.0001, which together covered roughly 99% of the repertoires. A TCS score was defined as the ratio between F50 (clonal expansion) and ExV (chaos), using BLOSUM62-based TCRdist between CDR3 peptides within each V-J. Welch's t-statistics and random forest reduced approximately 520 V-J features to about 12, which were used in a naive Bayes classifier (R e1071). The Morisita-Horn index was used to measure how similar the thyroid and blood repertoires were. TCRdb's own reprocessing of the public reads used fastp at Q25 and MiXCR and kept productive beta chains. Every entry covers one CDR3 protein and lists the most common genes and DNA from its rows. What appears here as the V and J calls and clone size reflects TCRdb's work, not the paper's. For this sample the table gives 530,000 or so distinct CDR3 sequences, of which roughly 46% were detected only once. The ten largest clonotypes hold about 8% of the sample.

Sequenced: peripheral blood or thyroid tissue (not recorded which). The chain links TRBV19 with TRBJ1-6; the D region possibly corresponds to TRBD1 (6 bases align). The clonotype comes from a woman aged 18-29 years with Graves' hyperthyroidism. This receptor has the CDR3 CASSIPGEHSPLHF. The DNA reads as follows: TGTGCCAGTAGTATCCCAGGGGAGCATTCACCCCTCCACTTT.